This T cell receptor beta chain was recorded in a study of blood T cells in healthy people across ages. Study results and caveats: The study found more naive CD4+ cells and higher diversity in long-lived than aged donors. Measured against age, TCR beta diversity per million T cells decreased in a roughly linear manner.

The draw of peripheral blood yielded around 10 milliliters from each donor. Using a J-beta primer mix together with a sample-barcoded 5' primer, a second PCR was run for roughly 7 to 11 cycles. With 12 random nucleotides, a template-switch adaptor tagged each individual cDNA molecule. Each CDR3 protein gets one entry after TCRdb re-called the 5' RACE reads with MiXCR. The data hold roughly 1.4 million distinct CDR3 sequences, with approximately 63% observed a single time. Concerning this clonotype: No antigen is known for it.

Sample: blood. The receptor's source is a man between 18 and 29 years old in good health.

The CDR3 region has the DNA TGTGCCGCCCACCCATTAGCGGGAGGTTTTCAAAATAGCAATGAGCAGTTCTTC. Translating it yields CAAHPLAGGFQNSNEQFF. The rearrangement joins TRBV28 to TRBJ2-1, with 10 bases matching TRBD2. The CDR3 length is 18 residues. CDR1 MDHEN and CDR2 SYDVKM come from the germline V gene. The J segment lost 6 bases and the V segment lost 11 bases, leaving 22 bases of the junction unmatched. The complete variable domain, with remaining parts taken from reference TRBV28 and TRBJ2-1, reads DVKVTQSSRYLVKRTGEKVFLECVQDMDHENMFWYRQDPGLGLRLIYFSYDVKMKEKGDIPEGYSVSREKKERFSLILESASTNQTSMYLCAAHPLAGGFQNSNEQFFGPGTRLTVL.